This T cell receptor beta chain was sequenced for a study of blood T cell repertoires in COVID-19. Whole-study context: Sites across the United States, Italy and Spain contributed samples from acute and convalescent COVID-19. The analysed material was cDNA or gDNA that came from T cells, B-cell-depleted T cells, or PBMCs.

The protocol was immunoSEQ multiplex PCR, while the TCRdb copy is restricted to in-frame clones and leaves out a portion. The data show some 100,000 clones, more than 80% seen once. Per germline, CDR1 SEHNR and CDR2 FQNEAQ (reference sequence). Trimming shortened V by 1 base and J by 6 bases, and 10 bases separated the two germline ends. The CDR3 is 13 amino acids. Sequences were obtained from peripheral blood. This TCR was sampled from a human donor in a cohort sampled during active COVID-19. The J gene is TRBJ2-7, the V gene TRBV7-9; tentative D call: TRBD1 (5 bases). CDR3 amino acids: CASSLDGAREQYF. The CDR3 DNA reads TGTGCCAGCAGCTTAGATGGGGCTCGCGAGCAGTACTTC.